The 26 T cell receptor beta chains listed next were all sequenced from one sample in a study of molecular identifiers for immune sequencing clone quantification. One entry per CDR3 protein results from TCRdb running MiXCR on the PCR reads. Counted here are over 550,000 distinct CDR3 sequences, 25% occurring once; the ten biggest clones make up about 0.73%. The specimen was naive CD8+ T cells from blood, with Jurkat cell RNA spiked in. Described subset: FACS-sorted CD8+CD4-CCR7+CD45RA+ naive T cells. The receptors derive from a human donor in good health. Some libraries in this study had Jurkat cell RNA spiked in.

This clonotype occurred many times. The gene calls are TRBV9 and TRBJ2-5; the D gene is possibly TRBD2 (6 bases). The V gene's germline CDR1 is SGDLS and CDR2 YYNGEE. The germline V and J ends were trimmed by 2 bases and 6 bases, with 14 bases remaining between them. The CDR3 is 14 amino acids. The CDR3 region is CASSVEGSGKTQYF. CDR3 bases: TGTGCCAGCAGCGTGGAGGGCAGCGGAAAGACCCAGTACTTC.

This clonotype was found many times. V and J are TRBV5-6 and TRBJ1-1, with D hard to call. V was pared by 0 bases and J by 5 bases, with 8 bases between. This CDR3 contains 13 residues. The germline V gene encodes CDR1 SGHDT and CDR2 YYEEEE. This CDR3 is CASSLGTWTEAFF. Written as DNA, the CDR3 is TGTGCCAGCAGCTTGGGCACGTGGACTGAAGCTTTCTTT. The whole variable domain, filled in from reference TRBV5-6 and TRBJ1-1, reads DAGVTQSPTHLIKTRGQQVTLRCSPKSGHDTVSWYQQALGQGPQFIFQYYEEEERQRGNFPDRFSGHQFPNYSSELNVNALLLGDSALYLCASSLGTWTEAFFGQGTRLTVV.

In regard to this clonotype: Just one base apart from a much larger clone, this may be a read error. The chain has TRBV16 and TRBJ2-7, with unresolved D. Germline-derived CDR1 and CDR2 are KGHSY and FQNENV. CDR3 size: 13 residues. DNA for the CDR3: TGTGCCAGCAGCCAGACAAGCTACTACGAGCAGCACTTC. Its protein product is CASSQTSYYEQHF.

The chain employs TRBV9 and TRBJ2-2; D not resolved. The V and J ends lost 5 bases and 0 bases respectively, with 5 bases between them. This CDR3 is 13 amino acids long. From germline, CDR1 is SGDLS and CDR2 YYNGEE. DNA of the CDR3: TGTGCCAGCAGATGCACGAACACCGGGGAGCTGTTTTTT. This translates into CASRCTNTGELFF.

Points on this clonotype: The junction departs from the called germline gene at one end, perhaps through a read error. The rearrangement uses TRBV3-1 and TRBJ2-4; 10 bases are a match to TRBD2. The CDR3 is 18 amino acids. Germline loops: CDR1 LGHDT, CDR2 YNNKEL (reference sequence). The CDR3 DNA sequence: TGTGCCAGCAGCCAAGATTGGCTAGCGGGGGTAGCCAAAGACATTCAGTACTTC. Amino acid sequence: CASSQDWLAGVAKDIQYF.

This clonotype was detected a few times. The germline gene is not matched at one end of the junction; a read error may be the cause. V usage is TRBV7-9 and J usage is TRBJ2-7; D assignment may be TRBD1 or TRBD2 (6 bases each). Germline assignment: CDR1 SEHNR and CDR2 FQNEAQ (reference sequence). This CDR3 is 16 amino acids long. CDR3 residues: CASSPSWGAGVYERYF. The DNA for the CDR3 is TGTGCCAGCAGCCCCTCTTGGGGGGCCGGGGTCTACGAGCGGTACTTC.

The sample holds a few counts of this clonotype. V gene TRBV27 combines with J gene TRBJ2-7; either TRBD1 or TRBD2 may fit D (6 bases each). Germline V gene sequence: CDR1 MNHEY, CDR2 SMNVEV (reference sequence). This CDR3 region has 14 residues. Trimming shortened V by 1 base and J by 5 bases, and 12 bases separated the two germline ends. The CDR3 DNA reads TGTGCCAGCAGTTTATTTAGGGGGGTCGACGAGCAGTACTTC. Its translation is CASSLFRGVDEQYF.

This clonotype was seen a handful of times. The gene calls are TRBV20-1 and TRBJ2-3; a weak D match, TRBD1 (5 bases). Between the trimmed V and J ends, which lost 5 bases and 0 bases, there was a span of 15 bases. CDR3 length: 15 amino acids. Per the germline V gene, CDR1 is DFQATT and CDR2 is SNEGSKA (reference sequence). The DNA for the CDR3 is TGCAGTGCTTCTACAGACAGAAATAGCACAGATACGCAGTATTTT. This gives the protein CSASTDRNSTDTQYF.

Points on this clonotype: A much larger clone sits a single nucleotide away, making a read error possible. CDR3 region: CASSGAVGRPYEQYF. For the CDR3, the DNA is TGCGCCAGCAGTGGGGCAGTAGGGCGCCCCTACGAGCAGTACTTC. V is TRBV4-3 and J is TRBJ2-7, with D perhaps matching TRBD1 (5 bases). CDR1 is LGHNA, CDR2 YSLEER, per germline. The CDR3 runs to 15 residues. Trimming left V 6 bases short and J 2 bases short, with 17 bases between.

For this clonotype: A read error may explain this, as a much larger clone is one base away. The V gene is TRBV6-1, the J gene TRBJ2-5, with TRBD1 matching 8 bases. This CDR3 contains 16 residues. Germline CDR1 is MNHNS and CDR2 is SASEGT. The V gene end was trimmed by 5 bases and the J gene end by 4 bases; junction bases not matched to a gene: 12. The CDR3, as DNA: TGTGCCAGCAGTAGTCCCGGGACAGGTTCCCGAGAGACCCAGTACTTC. It translates to CASSSPGTGSRETQYF.

This clonotype occurred a few times. The chain recombines TRBV11-2 with TRBJ2-1; maybe TRBD2 (6 bases). Germline V gene lookup returns CDR1 SGHAT and CDR2 FQNNGV. This CDR3 is built from 16 residues. Trimming took 5 bases from V and 2 from J, leaving 16 bases between them. CDR3 nucleotide sequence: TGTGCCAGCAGCCCTACCGGGAGCGGGCCCTACAATGAGCAGTTCTTC. Encoded protein: CASSPTGSGPYNEQFF.

With regard to this clonotype: A much larger clone is a single base away; this may be a read error. The V gene is TRBV30, the J gene TRBJ1-5; TRBD1 agrees at 7 bases. Germline-derived CDR1 and CDR2 are GTSNPN and SVGIG (reference sequence). The CDR3 loop spans 13 amino acids. The CDR3 coding sequence is TGTGCCCGGAGGGGGCCAGGGAATCAGCCCCAGCATTTT. Translating it yields CARRGPGNQPQHF.

In regard to this clonotype: A much larger clone sits a single nucleotide away, making a read error possible. V is TRBV3-1 and J is TRBJ1-1; D gene ambiguous. Germline values: CDR1 LGHDT, CDR2 YNNKEL (reference sequence). This CDR3 has 12 residues. The CDR3 bases are TGTGCCAGCAGCCAAGTGGGCGCTGAAGCTTCCTTT. This codes for CASSQVGAEASF.

This clonotype was observed at least ten times. The V gene is TRBV29-1, the J gene TRBJ2-3; TRBD2 agrees at 9 bases. The germline CDR1 and CDR2 sequences are SQVTM and ANQGSEA. The CDR3 length is 14 residues. V lost 5 bases and J lost 1; bases outside the gene matches: 4. The CDR3 reads CSVKTSGRTDTQYF. In nucleotides, the CDR3 is TGCAGCGTTAAGACTAGCGGCCGCACAGATACGCAGTATTTT.

In its sample, this clonotype was seen a few times. The V and J genes are TRBV20-1 and TRBJ1-6; D unclear. This CDR3 is 13 amino acids long. V lost 6 bases, J lost 6 bases, and 12 bases lay in between. Germline CDR1 is DFQATT and CDR2 is SNEGSKA (reference sequence). The CDR3 DNA is TGCAGTGCCCCTGTACTGACTAATTCACCCCTCCACTTT. This codes for CSAPVLTNSPLHF.

This clonotype occurred a few times. The gene calls are TRBV20-1 and TRBJ2-7, with D perhaps matching TRBD1 (6 bases). CDR1 is DFQATT, CDR2 SNEGSKA, per germline (reference sequence). CDR3 length: 14 residues. The V end lost 6 bases, the J end lost 1 base, and 16 bases lay between the germline ends. In DNA, the CDR3 is TGCAGTGCAATTGAGGACAGAGATTCCTACGAGCAGTACTTC. This sequence encodes CSAIEDRDSYEQYF.

This clonotype was found many times. The genes are TRBV20-1 and TRBJ1-1; D gene unclear. The V and J ends lost 0 bases and 0 bases respectively, with 5 bases between them. This CDR3 region has 13 residues. Per the germline V gene, CDR1 is DFQATT and CDR2 is SNEGSKA (reference sequence). The CDR3 DNA follows: TGCAGTGCTAGAGATCAGCTGAACACTGAAGCTTTCTTT. Translating it yields CSARDQLNTEAFF.

About this clonotype: The junction departs from germline at one end; a sequencing error may be responsible. The CDR3 region has the DNA TGTGCCAGCAGCTTGGGGAGGCATGACCAAGAGGCCCAGTACTTC. The encoded protein is CASSLGRHDQEAQYF. The chain has TRBV5-5 and TRBJ2-5; perhaps TRBD2 as D (5 bases). Germline V gives CDR1 SGHKS, CDR2 YYEKEE (reference sequence). The CDR3 runs to 15 residues.

The chain has TRBV7-9 and TRBJ2-3; D is undetermined. Germline lookup yields CDR1 SEHNR and CDR2 FQNEAQ (reference sequence). The CDR3 length is 15 residues. Trimming left V 5 bases short and J 3 bases short, with 15 bases between. The CDR3 sequence: CASSPSSSLTDTQYF. The DNA of the CDR3 is TGTGCCAGCAGCCCGAGCTCGAGCCTGACAGATACGCAGTATTTT.

This clonotype turned up a few times. V and J are TRBV20-1 and TRBJ2-7, with a tentative D call TRBD1 (6 bases). Germline V CDR1 and CDR2: DFQATT, SNEGSKA (reference sequence). Trimming stripped 0 bases from V and 4 bases from J, with 13 bases between. There are 14 residues in the CDR3. The CDR3 protein is CSARDVQGSYEQYF. DNA for the CDR3: TGCAGTGCTAGAGATGTGCAGGGGAGTTACGAGCAGTACTTC.

This clonotype has a handful of counts. This chain links TRBV19 with TRBJ2-1; 11 bases match TRBD2. The germline V gene encodes CDR1 LNHDA and CDR2 SQIVND (reference sequence). V gave up 7 bases and J gave up 4 bases; unmatched junction bases: 9. The length of the CDR3 is 16 residues. DNA of the CDR3: TGTGCCAGTACTCAAACCGGGACTAGCGGATACAATGAGCAGTTCTTC. Translation: CASTQTGTSGYNEQFF.

The CDR3 nucleotides are TGTGCCAGTAGTATGTCTAGCGGGACCTTATACGAGCAGTACTTC. It yields the protein CASSMSSGTLYEQYF. The chain recombines TRBV19 with TRBJ2-7; 9 positions match TRBD2. This CDR3 spans 15 amino acids. CDR1 LNHDA and CDR2 SQIVND come from the germline V gene (reference sequence). The V gene end was trimmed by 3 bases and the J gene end by 4 bases; junction bases not matched to a gene: 7.

This clonotype was seen repeatedly, ten times or more. This chain uses TRBV27 with TRBJ2-7; the match to TRBD2 covers 10 bases. The CDR3 spans 15 residues. Germline V CDR1 and CDR2: MNHEY, SMNVEV (reference sequence). J gave up 5 bases and V 3 bases, and 7 bases lay outside the gene matches. The CDR3 loop reads CASSLVAGGPNEQYF. The CDR3, as DNA: TGTGCCAGCAGTTTGGTAGCGGGAGGCCCCAACGAGCAGTACTTC.

This clonotype was counted many times. The V gene is TRBV9, the J gene TRBJ2-2; D remains unclear. V was pared by 0 bases and J by 7 bases, with 4 bases between. This CDR3 spans 12 amino acids. The germline V gene has CDR1 SGDLS and CDR2 YYNGEE. In DNA, the CDR3 is TGTGCCAGCAGCGTAGTCTTCGGGGAGCTGTTTTTT. It is translated as CASSVVFGELFF.

The table lists this clonotype with a few counts. The V call is TRBV27, the J call TRBJ2-7, with D unresolved. V lost 4 bases, J lost 9 bases, and 22 bases lay in between. Germline V gene sequence: CDR1 MNHEY, CDR2 SMNVEV (reference sequence). The CDR3 consists of 15 residues. Here the CDR3 reads CASSSLTSAITVQYF. The CDR3 DNA follows: TGTGCCAGCAGTTCTCTGACCTCAGCTATTACGGTGCAGTACTTC.

This clonotype is a singleton in its sample. One end of the junction fails to match germline, which may point to a read error. V usage is TRBV20-1 and J usage is TRBJ2-7, with D possibly TRBD1 on 6 matching bases. The CDR3 is 15 amino acids. Germline V gene data show CDR1 as DFQATT and CDR2 as SNEGSKA (reference sequence). DNA for the CDR3: TGCAATGCTAACCCTCCGGGACAAAATTTAAGCAAGCAGTACTTC. Amino acids: CNANPPGQNLSKQYF.